This T cell receptor beta chain comes out of a study of OX40 agonist ivuxolimab in advanced cancers. Study at large: At under 85% male, the cohort had a mean age of 60 years, ranging from about 23 to 79.

Trimming shortened V by 5 bases and J by 5 bases, and 9 bases separated the two germline ends. Germline V gene sequence: CDR1 SGHTA, CDR2 FQGTGA. The CDR3 has 13 residues. Profiled with immunoSEQ multiplex PCR; TCRdb holds only in-frame clones, not every one. The table includes some 33,000 clones, roughly 89% detected once. The chain uses TRBV7-3 and TRBJ2-2, with D tentatively TRBD1 (6 bases). The sequence was collected from an adult with an advanced solid tumor such as melanoma, head and neck, liver or kidney cancer. Sequencing was performed on CD4+ or CD8+ T cells sorted from blood, taken in a trial of the OX40 agonist ivuxolimab. The CDR3 bases are TGTGCCAGCAGCCCACAGGGTACCGGGGAGCTGTTTTTT. Its protein is CASSPQGTGELFF.